This is a list of T cell receptor beta chains from one sample in a study of T cells in Graves' hyperthyroidism and ophthalmopathy. MiXCR, applied by TCRdb to the multiplex PCR reads, yields one record per CDR3 protein. The sample yields over 150,000 distinct CDR3 sequences, more than 15% seen once. Sequenced input: blood. Receptors were obtained from a woman aged 45 to 65 with Graves' hyperthyroidism. Both conserved end residues are part of each CDR3. D genes are given only for firm matches. The size field reads once, few, many, or a class for an expanded clone.

size: many; V: TRBV12-3/TRBV12-4; J: TRBJ1-2; D: .; CDR3: CASSLRGGYGYTF; DNA: TGTGCCAGCAGTCTAAGAGGAGGCTATGGCTACACCTTC
size: many; V: TRBV7-9; J: TRBJ2-1; D: TRBD1; CDR3: CATGTGMNEQFF; DNA: TGTGCCACCGGGACAGGCATGAATGAGCAGTTCTTC
size: many; V: TRBV19; J: TRBJ2-1; D: .; CDR3: CASSIWGWKGRTNEQFF; DNA: TGTGCCAGTAGTATCTGGGGGTGGAAGGGGCGTACGAATGAGCAGTTCTTC
size: many; V: TRBV7-9; J: TRBJ2-3; D: TRBD2; CDR3: CASSLGLAGARTDTQYF; DNA: TGTGCCAGCAGCTTAGGACTAGCGGGGGCCCGCACAGATACGCAGTATTTT
size: few; V: TRBV7-3; J: TRBJ2-3; D: TRBD1; CDR3: CASSWGQGQDTQYF; DNA: TGTGCCAGCAGCTGGGGACAGGGCCAAGATACGCAGTATTTT
size: many; V: TRBV7-9; J: TRBJ1-6; D: TRBD1; CDR3: CASSYGTGAYNSPLHF; DNA: TGTGCCAGCAGTTACGGGACAGGGGCTTATAATTCACCCCTCCACTTT
size: many; V: TRBV5-5; J: TRBJ2-1; D: TRBD1; CDR3: CASRTRQGWATGEQFF; DNA: TGTGCCAGCAGAACTAGACAGGGTTGGGCAACGGGTGAGCAGTTCTTC
size: many; V: TRBV7-3; J: TRBJ1-1; D: .; CDR3: CASSRVLNTEAFF; DNA: TGTGCCAGCAGCCGCGTACTTAACACTGAAGCTTTCTTT
size: few; V: TRBV20-1; J: TRBJ1-3; D: .; CDR3: CSARDRLIVGNTIYF; DNA: TGCAGTGCTAGAGATCGCCTCATAGTTGGAAACACCATATATTTT
size: many; V: TRBV20-1; J: TRBJ1-2; D: TRBD1; CDR3: CSARDSDRAGGYTF; DNA: TGCAGTGCTAGAGATTCGGACAGGGCGGGAGGCTACACCTTC
size: many; V: TRBV20-1; J: TRBJ1-5; D: .; CDR3: CSARTGLSQPQHF; DNA: TGCAGTGCGAGAACAGGGTTGAGTCAGCCCCAGCATTTT